The clone carrying this TCR beta chain has at least ten counts. Its antigen is as yet unknown. Quantitative molecular-barcoded 5'-RACE generated the TCR beta libraries. TCRdb re-called the 5' RACE reads through MiXCR, storing one row per CDR3 protein. Among under 950,000 distinct CDR3 sequences listed, under 20% were seen once. The sample belongs to a study of CD8 T cells in ankylosing spondylitis. General study results and limits: Seemingly characteristic of ankylosing spondylitis blood was a TCR beta motif consisting of 7 or 8 highly homologous variants.

The ends lost 4 bases at V and 4 bases at J; junction bases unmatched: 4. The length of the CDR3 is 14 residues. CDR1 SGHAT and CDR2 FQNNGV come from the germline V gene. The V and J genes are TRBV11-2 and TRBJ1-1; TRBD1 aligns across 9 bases. The sequence was collected from a male donor with ankylosing spondylitis. The source material was blood, either unsorted or a sorted T cell fraction (not recorded which). In DNA form, the CDR3 reads TGTGCCAGCAGCTCGCCGGACAGGGGCACTGAAGCTTTCTTT. Its protein is CASSSPDRGTEAFF.